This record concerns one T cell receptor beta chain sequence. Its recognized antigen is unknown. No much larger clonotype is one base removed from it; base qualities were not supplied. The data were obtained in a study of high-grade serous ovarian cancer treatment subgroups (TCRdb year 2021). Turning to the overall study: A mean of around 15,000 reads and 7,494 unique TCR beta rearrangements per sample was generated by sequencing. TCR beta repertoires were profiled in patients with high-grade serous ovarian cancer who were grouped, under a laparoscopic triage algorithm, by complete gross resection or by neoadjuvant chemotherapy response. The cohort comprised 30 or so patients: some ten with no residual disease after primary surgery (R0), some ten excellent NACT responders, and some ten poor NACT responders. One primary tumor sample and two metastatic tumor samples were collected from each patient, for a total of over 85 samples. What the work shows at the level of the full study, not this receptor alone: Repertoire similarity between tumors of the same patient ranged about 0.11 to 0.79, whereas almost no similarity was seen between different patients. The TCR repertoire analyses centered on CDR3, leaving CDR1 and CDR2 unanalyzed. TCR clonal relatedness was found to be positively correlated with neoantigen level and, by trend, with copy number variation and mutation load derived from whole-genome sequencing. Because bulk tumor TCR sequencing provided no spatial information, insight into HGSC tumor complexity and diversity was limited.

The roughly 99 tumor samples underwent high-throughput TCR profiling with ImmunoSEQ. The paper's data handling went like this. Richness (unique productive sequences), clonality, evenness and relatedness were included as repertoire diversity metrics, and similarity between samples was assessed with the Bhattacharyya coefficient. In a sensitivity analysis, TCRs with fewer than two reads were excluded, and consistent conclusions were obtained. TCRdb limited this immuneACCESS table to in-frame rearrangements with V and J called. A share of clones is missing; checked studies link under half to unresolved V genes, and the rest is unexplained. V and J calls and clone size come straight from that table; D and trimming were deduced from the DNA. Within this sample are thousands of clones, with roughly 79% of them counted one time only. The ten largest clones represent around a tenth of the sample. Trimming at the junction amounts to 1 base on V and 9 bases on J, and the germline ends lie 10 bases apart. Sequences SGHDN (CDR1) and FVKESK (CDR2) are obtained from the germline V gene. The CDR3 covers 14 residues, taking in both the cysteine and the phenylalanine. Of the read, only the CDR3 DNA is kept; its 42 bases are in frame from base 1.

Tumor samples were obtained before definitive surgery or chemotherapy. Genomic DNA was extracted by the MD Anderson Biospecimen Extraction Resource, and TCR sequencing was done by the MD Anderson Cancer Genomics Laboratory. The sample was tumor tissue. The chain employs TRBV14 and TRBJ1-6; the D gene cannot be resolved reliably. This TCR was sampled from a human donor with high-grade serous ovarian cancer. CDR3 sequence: CASSQGPLGSPLHF. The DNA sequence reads TGTGCCAGCAGCCAAGGTCCCTTGGGTTCACCCCTCCACTTT.